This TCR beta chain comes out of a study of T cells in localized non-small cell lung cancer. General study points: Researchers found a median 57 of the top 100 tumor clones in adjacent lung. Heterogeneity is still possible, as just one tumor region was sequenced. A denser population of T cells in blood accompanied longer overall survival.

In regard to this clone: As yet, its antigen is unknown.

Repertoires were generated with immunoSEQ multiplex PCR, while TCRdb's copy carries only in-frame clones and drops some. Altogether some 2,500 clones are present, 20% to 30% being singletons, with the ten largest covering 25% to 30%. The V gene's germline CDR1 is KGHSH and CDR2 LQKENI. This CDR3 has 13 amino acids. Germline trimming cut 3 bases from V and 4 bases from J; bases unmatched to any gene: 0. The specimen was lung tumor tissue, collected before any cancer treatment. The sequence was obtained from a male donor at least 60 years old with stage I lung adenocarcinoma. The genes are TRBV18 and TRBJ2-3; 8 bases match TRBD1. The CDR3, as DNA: TGTGCCAGCTCACCGGGACAGGCAGATACGCAGTATTTT. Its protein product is CASSPGQADTQYF.